One sample yielded the 23 T cell receptor beta chains listed below, sequenced in a study of shared clonotypes between healthy human individuals. Here immunoSEQ multiplex PCR was the method, and the copy in TCRdb shows in-frame clones only, minus some. Altogether under 2,000,000 clones are present, about 95% being singletons, with the ten largest covering more than 0.95%. CD45RO-negative, CCR7-selected cells formed the naive CD8 fraction, which excluded terminally differentiated effector memory CD45RA+ cells. Sequencing used naive CD8+ T cells sorted from blood. Receptors were obtained from a man aged 18 to 35 in good health.

As to this clone: The same CDR3 can be traced to other DNA sequences in this sample. This rearrangement joins TRBV7-9 to TRBJ2-7; D is unresolved. The germline CDR1 and CDR2 sequences are SEHNR and FQNEAQ (reference sequence). V was pared by 5 bases and J by 0 bases, with 8 bases between. The CDR3 runs 13 residues. CDR3 in DNA: TGTGCCAGCAGCCCGAGTGACTCCTACGAGCAGTACTTC. This translates into CASSPSDSYEQYF. The variable domain in full, completed from reference TRBV7-9 and TRBJ2-7, reads DTGVSQNPRHKITKRGQNVTFRCDPISEHNRLYWYRQTLGQGPEFLTYFQNEAQLEKSRLLSDRFSAERPKGSFSTLEIQRTEQGDSAMYLCASSPSDSYEQYFGPGTRLTVT.

The chain joins TRBV9 to TRBJ1-1, with 7 bases that match TRBD1. Germline V lookup: CDR1 SGDLS, CDR2 YYNGEE. V lost 3 bases and J lost 0; bases outside the gene matches: 8. This CDR3 comprises 16 residues. The DNA of the CDR3 is TGTGCCAGCAGCGAGGGGGCAGGTGACATGAACACTGAAGCTTTCTTT. It translates to CASSEGAGDMNTEAFF.

The J gene is TRBJ2-1, the V gene TRBV7-9; a weak D match, TRBD1 (6 bases). The CDR3 totals 12 residues. Trimming took off 6 bases at V and 9 bases at J, with 12 bases between the two ends. Germline V gene lookup returns CDR1 SEHNR and CDR2 FQNEAQ (reference sequence). The CDR3 coding sequence is TGTGCCAGCAGTTTCTTAGGGGGTGAGCAGTTCTTC. This encodes CASSFLGGEQFF.

The rearrangement uses TRBV6-1 and TRBJ2-7; maybe TRBD1 (6 bases). CDR1 MNHNS and CDR2 SASEGT come from the germline V gene. Trimming pared 8 bases from V and 2 bases from J, leaving 10 bases between. The CDR3 runs 12 residues. The chain's CDR3 is CASADRPYEQYF. The DNA of the CDR3 is TGTGCCAGCGCAGACAGGCCCTACGAGCAGTACTTC.

With regard to this clone: Other DNA sequences in the sample encode the same CDR3. This chain uses TRBV9 with TRBJ1-2; tentatively, D is TRBD1 (5 bases). Per germline, CDR1 SGDLS and CDR2 YYNGEE. CDR3 length: 14 residues. V was cut by 0 bases and J by 4 bases, with 10 bases left in between. CDR3 sequence reads: CASSVGSGTYGYTF. The CDR3 coding sequence is TGTGCCAGCAGCGTAGGTTCGGGGACCTATGGCTACACCTTC.

The chain couples TRBV9 to TRBJ2-5; D possibly matches TRBD1 or TRBD2 (5 bases each). This CDR3 has 15 residues. Trimming removed 0 bases from V and 3 bases from J, with 12 bases in between. Germline CDR1 is SGDLS and CDR2 is YYNGEE. CDR3 bases: TGTGCCAGCAGCGTAGATCAGGGACCAGAAGAGACCCAGTACTTC. Protein sequence: CASSVDQGPEETQYF.

This chain joins TRBV5-6 and TRBJ2-5; 11 nucleotides match TRBD2. Trimming cost V 1 base and J 5 bases; bases outside gene matches: 7. CDR1 is SGHDT, CDR2 YYEEEE, per germline. The length of the CDR3 is 16 residues. CDR3 coding DNA: TGTGCCAGCAGCTTGACTAGCGGGGGACCCGGTGAGACCCAGTACTTC. Translated: CASSLTSGGPGETQYF.

Notes on this clone: One end of the junction is discordant with germline, which a read error may explain. V usage is TRBV7-7 and J usage is TRBJ2-7, with D perhaps TRBD1 or TRBD2 (6 bases each). The CDR3 loop spans 15 amino acids. CDR1 and CDR2 from the germline V gene are SSHAT and FNYEAQ (reference sequence). The CDR3 DNA follows: TGTGCTAGCAGCTTAGCGGCGGACAGTTCCTACGAGCAGTACTTC. Residues: CASSLAADSSYEQYF.

The chain couples TRBV5-1 to TRBJ2-5, with 7 bases lining up with TRBD1. The CDR3 is 17 residues long. Germline lookup yields CDR1 SGHRS and CDR2 YFSETQ. Losses at the gene ends were 0 bases for V and 1 base for J; bases not matched to a gene: 9. As DNA, the CDR3 is TGCGCCAGCAGCTTGGAGGAGGCCGGGACAGTCCAAGAGACCCAGTACTTC. It yields the protein CASSLEEAGTVQETQYF.

V and J are TRBV30 and TRBJ2-7, with TRBD1 identical over 7 bases. V lost 0 bases to trimming and J lost 3 bases; unmatched junction nucleotides: 8. This CDR3 is built from 15 residues. CDR1 and CDR2 from the germline V gene are GTSNPN and SVGIG (reference sequence). For the CDR3, the DNA is TGTGCCTGGAGTGTATATTACGGGACAGTCTACGAGCAGTACTTC. Translated, it gives CAWSVYYGTVYEQYF.

The rearrangement links TRBV11-2 to TRBJ2-3, with D unclear. Trimming pared 2 bases from V and 4 bases from J, leaving 10 bases between. The CDR3 loop spans 14 amino acids. The V gene's germline CDR1 is SGHAT and CDR2 FQNNGV. CDR3 coding DNA: TGTGCCAGCAGCTTATGGCCAGAAGCAGATACGCAGTATTTT. Its translation is CASSLWPEADTQYF.

This clone was picked up one time. The CDR3 protein is CASSRGGGDTQYF. The CDR3 bases are TGTGCCAGCAGTCGAGGGGGGGGAGATACGCAGTATTTT. This sequence joins TRBV27 and TRBJ2-3; D might be TRBD2 (7 bases). CDR1 is MNHEY and CDR2 is SMNVEV in the germline V gene (reference sequence). Trimming took 5 bases from V and 5 from J, leaving 11 bases between them. The CDR3 loop spans 13 amino acids.

The chain carries TRBV7-8 and TRBJ2-5; 12 nucleotides align to TRBD2. This CDR3 comprises 15 residues. J was trimmed by 5 bases and V by 7 bases; bases with no gene match: 8. Germline V CDR1 and CDR2: SGHVS, FQNEAQ. CDR3 DNA: TGTGCCAGCAACTCCGGGACTAGCGGGCTGGAGACCCAGTACTTC. This encodes CASNSGTSGLETQYF.

The chain uses TRBV4-1 and TRBJ2-7, with D uncertain. V lost 3 bases and J lost 5, with 14 bases in between. This CDR3 has 14 amino acids. The germline V gene encodes CDR1 MGHRA and CDR2 YSYEKL. The chain's CDR3 is CASSHGTERHEQYF. As DNA, the CDR3 is TGCGCCAGCAGCCACGGTACGGAACGTCACGAGCAGTACTTC.

This chain joins TRBV6-5 and TRBJ2-3; the match to TRBD2 covers 11 bases. V lost 3 bases and J lost 4; bases outside the gene matches: 3. The germline CDR1 and CDR2 sequences are MNHEY and SVGAGI. The CDR3 consists of 15 residues. In DNA, the CDR3 is TGTGCCAGCAGTTATGTAGCGGGGGGGCCAGATACGCAGTATTTT. Translating it yields CASSYVAGGPDTQYF.

The chain employs TRBV27 and TRBJ2-1; D perhaps matches TRBD2 (5 bases). Germline CDR1 and CDR2: MNHEY and SMNVEV (reference sequence). V was trimmed by 4 bases and J by 8 bases, leaving 18 bases between them. The CDR3 spans 15 residues. CDR3 loop: CASSSLASLVDEQFF. The CDR3 coding sequence is TGTGCCAGCAGTTCTCTAGCATCTCTGGTAGATGAGCAGTTCTTC.

CDR3: CANIRLLSDRDNYGYTF. The DNA of the CDR3 is TGTGCCAACATACGACTGCTGAGTGACAGGGATAACTATGGCTACACCTTC. This chain links TRBV7-9 with TRBJ1-2; 7 nucleotides line up with TRBD1. This CDR3 region has 17 residues. Germline V CDR1 and CDR2: SEHNR, FQNEAQ (reference sequence). Unmatched junction bases numbered 18, after V lost 10 bases and J lost 1 base.

The chain couples TRBV19 to TRBJ1-2; D possibly corresponds to TRBD1 (5 bases). This CDR3 spans 13 amino acids. Trimming left V 8 bases short and J 6 bases short, with 16 bases between. CDR1 and CDR2 from the germline V gene are LNHDA and SQIVND (reference sequence). For the CDR3, the DNA is TGTGCCAGTTTACGGGACCTGGGTGATGGCTACACCTTC. Amino acid sequence: CASLRDLGDGYTF.

The V gene is TRBV27, the J gene TRBJ1-4; TRBD1 matches at 7 bases. The V gene end was trimmed by 5 bases and the J gene end by 3 bases; junction bases not matched to a gene: 3. The CDR3 has 14 residues. Germline V lookup: CDR1 MNHEY, CDR2 SMNVEV (reference sequence). CDR3 loop: CASSTGAANEKLFF. CDR3 DNA sequence: TGTGCCAGCAGTACAGGGGCGGCTAATGAAAAACTGTTTTTT.

The chain combines TRBV18 with TRBJ1-6, with D possibly being TRBD1 (5 bases). This CDR3 spans 15 amino acids. CDR1 and CDR2 (germline): KGHSH, LQKENI. V was trimmed by 2 bases and J by 7 bases, leaving 12 bases between them. The CDR3: CASSPEGRGNSPLHF. CDR3 DNA sequence: TGTGCCAGCTCACCAGAGGGACGGGGGAATTCACCCCTCCACTTT.

This clone occurred once. The chain links TRBV5-1 to TRBJ2-7; D perhaps matches TRBD2 (5 bases). CDR3 length: 14 amino acids. Germline lookup yields CDR1 SGHRS and CDR2 YFSETQ. The V end was cut by 1 base, the J end by 0 bases, with 8 bases between. The CDR3 nucleotides read TGCGCCAGCAGCTTGCCGGGGAACTCCTACGAGCAGTACTTC. Translating gives CASSLPGNSYEQYF.

The chain uses TRBV5-4 and TRBJ1-2; D uncertain. V lost 4 bases to trimming and J lost 0 bases, with 10 bases between them. The CDR3 runs 14 residues. CDR1 SGHNT and CDR2 YYREEE come from the germline V gene (reference sequence). The CDR3 spells CASSQDGTNYGYTF. CDR3 DNA sequence: TGTGCCAGCAGCCAGGACGGAACTAACTATGGCTACACCTTC.

The rearrangement joins TRBV13 to TRBJ2-3; D may be TRBD2 (5 bases). V lost 5 bases to trimming and J lost 2 bases, with 17 bases between them. Germline V gene data show CDR1 as PRHDT and CDR2 as FYEKMQ (reference sequence). The CDR3 extends over 16 amino acids. CDR3 in DNA: TGTGCCAGCAGCCAGGAAACTAGAAGTCCCACAGATACGCAGTATTTT. Translating it yields CASSQETRSPTDTQYF.